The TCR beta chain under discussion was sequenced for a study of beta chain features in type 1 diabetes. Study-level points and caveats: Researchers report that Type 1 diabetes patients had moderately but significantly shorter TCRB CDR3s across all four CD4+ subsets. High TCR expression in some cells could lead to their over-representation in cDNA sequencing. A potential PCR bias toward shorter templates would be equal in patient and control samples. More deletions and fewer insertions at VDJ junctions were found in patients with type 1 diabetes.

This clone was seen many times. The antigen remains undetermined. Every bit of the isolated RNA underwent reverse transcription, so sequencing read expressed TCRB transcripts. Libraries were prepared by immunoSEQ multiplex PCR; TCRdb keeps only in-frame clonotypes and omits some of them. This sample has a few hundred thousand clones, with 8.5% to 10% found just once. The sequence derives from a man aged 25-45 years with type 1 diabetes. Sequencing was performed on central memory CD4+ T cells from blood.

The CDR3 DNA reads TGTGCCAGTAGCCGTGCGACAGGGCGGGTCGAGCAGTACTTC. This translates into CASSRATGRVEQYF. The gene calls are TRBV19 and TRBJ2-7; 7 bases are shared with TRBD1. The CDR3 loop spans 14 amino acids. Germline loops: CDR1 LNHDA, CDR2 SQIVND (reference sequence). J lost 6 bases, V lost 6 bases, and 11 bases had no gene match.